This paragraph covers one T cell receptor (beta chain) sequence. Its target is not known. One end of the junction is discordant with germline, which a read error may explain. These data originate in a study of shared clonotypes between healthy human individuals. Study context: CD4 naive and memory got three plates each, CD8 naive two, CD8 memory one. General study findings and limits: The study found lower generation probabilities in non-shared clonotypes than in those shared by all four donors.

Germline V gene sequence: CDR1 SEHNR, CDR2 FQNEAQ (reference sequence). The CDR3 loop spans 13 amino acids. Researchers ran the assay at a deep level. Authors' data handling: ImmunoSEQ junction-only sequences lacked quality scores, so their filtering differed. The method was immunoSEQ multiplex PCR; TCRdb's version includes in-frame clones alone and lacks a portion of them. That table supplies the V and J calls and clone size; D and trimming were determined from the DNA. The sample has 2,500,000 or so clones; approximately 93% are singletons. V and J are TRBV7-9 and TRBJ2-2, with TRBD2 matching over 9 bases. The material sequenced was naive CD4+ T cells from PBMCs. Documented subset: CD45RA+ positively selected. The TCR sequence derives from a man aged 18 to 30 in good health. Some clones in this sample may be carry-over from other donors' samples. The CDR3 reads CASSLIASGDLFF. CDR3 bases: TGTGCCAGCAGCTTAATCGCTAGCGGGGACCTGTTTTTT.